This T cell receptor (beta chain) was sequenced during a study of OX40 agonist ivuxolimab in advanced cancers. Drawing of blood for sampling happened at baseline, at cycle 4 day 1, and at cycle 7 day 1. In germline, CDR1 is MNHNY, CDR2 SVGAGI (reference sequence). V lost 5 bases and J lost 4; bases outside the gene matches: 4. CDR3 length: 14 amino acids. As to this clone: Its antigen is undetermined.

Here immunoSEQ multiplex PCR was the method, and the copy in TCRdb shows in-frame clones only, minus some. The sample records tens of thousands of clones, 85% being singletons. Study-level points and caveats: Patients who responded partially at 0.1-3.0 mg/kg showed clonal expansion ranking among the lowest. Clones of CD4+ and CD8+ blood T cells grew by week 6 at doses of 0.1 to 3.0 mg/kg. Certain nonresponders likewise exhibited a low normalized T-cell clonal expansion.

The chain couples TRBV6-6 to TRBJ1-2, with 10 bases matching TRBD1. Sequences were derived from CD4+ or CD8+ T cells sorted from blood, sampled in a trial of the OX40 agonist ivuxolimab. The TCR comes from an adult with an advanced solid tumor such as melanoma, head and neck, liver or kidney cancer. The CDR3 spells CASSARDRGYGYTF. As DNA, the CDR3 is TGTGCCAGCAGTGCCCGGGACAGGGGCTATGGCTACACCTTC.